This T cell receptor beta chain originates from a study of T cells in Graves' hyperthyroidism and ophthalmopathy. Study in general: Peripheral blood collection took place at initial diagnosis, before any treatment.

The CDR3 contains 13 residues. V lost 8 bases and J 8 bases, leaving 18 bases between the germline ends. Per the germline V gene, CDR1 is MDHEN and CDR2 is SYDVKM. Amplification yielded TCR beta CDR3 regions, with RNA transcripts as the source. Using the HTBI primer set, a first-round RT-PCR was run on the TCR CDR3. TCRdb reprocessed the multiplex PCR reads with MiXCR, giving one entry per CDR3 protein. Of about 400,000 distinct CDR3 sequences listed, 20% to 25% were seen once; the top ten hold 70% to 75%. These patients, aged 18 to 65, had recently diagnosed hyperthyroidism lasting under 2 months. This TCR was recovered from a man aged 50 to 59 with Graves' hyperthyroidism. What was sequenced was blood. This rearrangement joins TRBV28 to TRBJ1-2, with D tentatively TRBD1 (6 bases). The CDR3 coding sequence is TGTGCCAGCTATACCACAGGGTCCTGGGGCTACACCTTC. Protein sequence: CASYTTGSWGYTF.